The 6 T cell receptor beta chains below all came from one sample that was sequenced in a study of T cells in narcolepsy. Clones were read by immunoSEQ multiplex PCR, and TCRdb kept only the in-frame ones, dropping some. The sample shows some 17,000 clones, over 60% of them seen only once. Sequenced material: CD45RA- memory CD8+ T cells from PBMCs. Receptor source: a human donor with narcolepsy.

The chain employs TRBV9 and TRBJ1-2; a possible D gene is TRBD1 (6 bases). The germline V and J ends were trimmed by 0 bases and 0 bases, with 12 bases remaining between them. This CDR3 contains 16 residues. Germline CDR1 reads SGDLS; CDR2 reads YYNGEE. CDR3 coding DNA: TGTGCCAGCAGCGTAGAACGGACAGCCTCTAACTATGGCTACACCTTC. It yields the protein CASSVERTASNYGYTF.

The V gene is TRBV19, the J gene TRBJ2-5; 9 nucleotides line up with TRBD1. The J call may be mistaken, given a closer DNA end match to TRBJ2-7. The germline CDR1 and CDR2 sequences are LNHDA and SQIVND (reference sequence). The CDR3 length is 15 residues. CDR3 residues: CASSIGTGYYGEQYF. DNA of the CDR3: TGTGCCAGTAGTATCGGGACAGGGTATTATGGCGAGCAGTACTTC.

This clone was found once. The rearrangement uses TRBV6-5 and TRBJ2-1, with D possibly TRBD2 on 6 matching bases. V lost 4 bases to trimming and J lost 9 bases, with 13 bases between them. Germline lookup yields CDR1 MNHEY and CDR2 SVGAGI. There are 13 residues in the CDR3. The CDR3 reads CASSSDYLSEQFF. The CDR3 DNA sequence: TGTGCCAGCAGTTCGGACTACTTGAGTGAGCAGTTCTTC.

The CDR3 DNA follows: TGTGCCAGCAGCCCCCCTTCCGGGTGGGGGAACATTCAGTACTTC. It yields the protein CASSPPSGWGNIQYF. V is TRBV7-9 and J is TRBJ2-4; D assignment may be TRBD1 or TRBD2 (5 bases each). Germline V lookup: CDR1 SEHNR, CDR2 FQNEAQ (reference sequence). With 5 bases removed from V and 7 bases from J, the gap between germline ends came to 18 bases. This CDR3 is 15 amino acids long.

This clone appeared once. V usage is TRBV13 and J usage is TRBJ1-1; TRBD1 aligns across 12 bases. The junction had 6 bases not matched to a gene; V was cut back by 2 bases and J by 5 bases. CDR1 and CDR2 (germline): PRHDT, FYEKMQ (reference sequence). The CDR3 runs to 16 residues. Here the CDR3 DNA reads TGTGCCAGCAGCTTAAGGGGGACAGGGGGCAGAACTGAAGCTTTCTTT. The encoded protein is CASSLRGTGGRTEAFF.

The genes are TRBV13 and TRBJ2-1, with 7 bases fitting TRBD2. With 5 bases clipped from V and 8 bases from J, the junction kept 15 bases outside the gene matches. The CDR3 has 16 residues. CDR1 is PRHDT, CDR2 FYEKMQ, per germline (reference sequence). The chain's CDR3 is CASSPYGTTGVDEQFF. The DNA of the CDR3 is TGTGCCAGCAGCCCCTACGGGACTACGGGGGTCGATGAGCAGTTCTTC. Drawing the rest from reference TRBV13 and TRBJ2-1, the complete variable domain is AAGVIQSPRHLIKEKRETATLKCYPIPRHDTVYWYQQGPGQDPQFLISFYEKMQSDKGSIPDRFSAQQFSDYHSELNMSSLELGDSALYFCASSPYGTTGVDEQFFGPGTRLTVL.